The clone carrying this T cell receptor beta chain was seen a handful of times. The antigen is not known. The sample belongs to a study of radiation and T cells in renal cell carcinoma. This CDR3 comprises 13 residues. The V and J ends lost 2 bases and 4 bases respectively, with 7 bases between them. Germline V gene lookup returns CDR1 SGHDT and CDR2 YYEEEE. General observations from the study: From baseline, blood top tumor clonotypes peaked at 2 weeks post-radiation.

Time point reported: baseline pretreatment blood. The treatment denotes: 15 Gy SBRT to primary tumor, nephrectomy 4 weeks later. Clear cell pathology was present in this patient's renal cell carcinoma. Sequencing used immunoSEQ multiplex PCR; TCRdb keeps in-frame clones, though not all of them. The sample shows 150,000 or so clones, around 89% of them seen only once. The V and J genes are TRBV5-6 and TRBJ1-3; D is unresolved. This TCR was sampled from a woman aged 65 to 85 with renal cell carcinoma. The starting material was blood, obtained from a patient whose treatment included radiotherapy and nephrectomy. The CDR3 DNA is TGTGCCAGCAGCTTAATGGGGGGAAACACCATATATTTT. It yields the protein CASSLMGGNTIYF.